The rows below give T cell receptor beta chains drawn from one sample of a study of blood T cell repertoires in COVID-19. Libraries were prepared by immunoSEQ multiplex PCR; TCRdb keeps only in-frame clonotypes and omits some of them. The table shows some 250,000 clones, with about 86% occurring only once. Sequencing was done on a sample of peripheral blood. These receptors came from a woman in her 30s who had recovered from COVID-19. Both conserved end residues are part of each CDR3. Fields, in order: CDR3 length, V gene, D gene, clone size, J gene, CDR3 protein, CDR3 DNA. The D gene is left open where the match is weak. The size of a clone is reported for some rows only, either as once, few or many, or as a class for expanded clones.

14	TRBV4-2	NA	NA	TRBJ1-1	CASSQDSWNTEAFF	TGTGCCAGCAGCCAAGATTCATGGAACACTGAAGCTTTCTTT
14	TRBV6-2/TRBV6-3	NA	NA	TRBJ2-2	CASSWGGNTGELFF	TGTGCCAGCAGCTGGGGAGGGAACACCGGGGAGCTGTTTTTT
17	TRBV7-6	NA	NA	TRBJ2-5	CASSLAPNLVGQETQYF	TGTGCCAGCAGCTTAGCGCCTAATCTTGTTGGCCAAGAGACCCAGTACTTC
15	TRBV18	NA	NA	TRBJ1-1	CASSPGGQKNTEAFF	TGTGCCAGCTCACCGGGTGGACAAAAGAACACTGAAGCTTTCTTT
15	TRBV2	TRBD1	NA	TRBJ1-5	CASSTGTGKHQPQHF	TGTGCCAGCAGTACCGGGACAGGGAAACATCAGCCCCAGCATTTT
13	TRBV6-1	NA	NA	TRBJ1-2	CASSEGYGGGYTF	TGTGCCAGCAGTGAGGGTTACGGGGGTGGCTACACCTTC
15	TRBV13	TRBD2	NA	TRBJ2-1	CASSLASGGINEQFF	TGTGCCAGCAGCTTAGCTAGCGGGGGGATCAATGAGCAGTTCTTC
16	TRBV19	TRBD1	NA	TRBJ1-2	CASSNPTGGNGYGYTF	TGTGCCAGTAGTAATCCCACAGGGGGAAACGGCTATGGCTACACCTTC
18	TRBV12-2	NA	NA	TRBJ1-5	CASHRRNWDRDSNQPQHF	TGTGCAAGTCACCGCCGAAATTGGGACAGAGATAGCAATCAGCCCCAGCATTTT
16	TRBV27	TRBD1	NA	TRBJ2-2	CASNRGGRGPPVELFF	TGTGCCAGCAACCGAGGGGGCCGAGGACCACCGGTCGAGCTGTTTTTT
15	TRBV5-1	TRBD2	NA	TRBJ2-1	CASSLESSGGNEQFF	TGCGCCAGCAGCTTGGAGTCCAGCGGGGGGAATGAGCAGTTCTTC
15	TRBV4-2	TRBD1	NA	TRBJ2-3	CASSSSTGASDTQYF	TGTGCCAGCAGCTCCTCGACAGGGGCCTCAGATACGCAGTATTTT
15	TRBV9	NA	NA	TRBJ2-1	CASSVAQGGGSEQFF	TGTGCCAGCAGCGTAGCACAGGGGGGAGGGAGTGAGCAGTTCTTC
15	TRBV18	TRBD2	once	TRBJ2-1	CASSLTSGGIAEQFF	TGTGCCAGCTCGCTGACTAGCGGGGGGATCGCTGAGCAGTTCTTC
15	TRBV2	TRBD1	NA	TRBJ1-5	CASSERQGGFQPQHF	TGTGCCAGCAGTGAGCGCCAGGGGGGTTTTCAGCCCCAGCATTTT
18	TRBV11-2	TRBD1	NA	TRBJ2-2	CASSLESPGTGNTGELFF	TGTGCCAGCAGCTTAGAAAGTCCCGGGACAGGGAACACCGGGGAGCTGTTTTTT
13	TRBV11-2	NA	NA	TRBJ1-1	CASSLVAEGVAFF	TGTGCCAGCAGCTTAGTAGCAGAGGGGGTGGCTTTCTTT
15	TRBV11-2	NA	NA	TRBJ2-7	CASSIRAGDSYEQYF	TGTGCCAGCAGCATTCGCGCAGGGGACTCCTACGAGCAGTACTTC
13	TRBV6-6	TRBD1	few	TRBJ2-7	CASSPGQIYEQYF	TGTGCCAGCAGTCCGGGACAGATCTACGAGCAGTACTTC
13	TRBV19	NA	NA	TRBJ1-4	CASSRDLGGKLFF	TGTGCCAGTAGCCGGGACCTCGGAGGGAAACTGTTTTTT
15	TRBV15	NA	NA	TRBJ2-2	CATSRAQSNTGELFF	TGTGCCACCAGCAGAGCGCAGTCGAACACCGGGGAGCTGTTTTTT
15	TRBV7-8	NA	NA	TRBJ2-5	CASSLGRGGGETQYF	TGTGCCAGCAGCTTAGGAAGGGGGGGCGGTGAGACCCAGTACTTC
17	TRBV7-8	TRBD2	NA	TRBJ2-5	CASSLPAGGPGEETQYF	TGTGCCAGCAGCTTACCGGCGGGGGGGCCGGGTGAAGAGACCCAGTACTTC
14	TRBV4-3	NA	NA	TRBJ1-1	CASSLLPGVTEAFF	TGCGCCAGCAGCCTTCTGCCAGGGGTGACTGAAGCTTTCTTT
17	TRBV19	NA	NA	TRBJ1-1	CASSLSALRVRATEAFF	TGTGCCAGTAGTTTATCCGCCTTAAGGGTCAGGGCCACTGAAGCTTTCTTT
16	TRBV5-6	TRBD1	once	TRBJ1-5	CASSLGTGYGNQPQHF	TGTGCCAGCAGCTTGGGGACAGGGTACGGCAATCAGCCCCAGCATTTT
21	TRBV23-1	NA	NA	TRBJ2-1	CASSQSFALRSDYKSHNEQFF	TGCGCCAGCAGTCAATCGTTCGCTTTGAGGTCGGACTACAAATCACACAATGAGCAGTTCTTC
15	TRBV18	NA	NA	TRBJ2-7	CASSPPAGRSYEQYF	TGTGCCAGCTCACCACCGGCGGGGAGATCCTACGAGCAGTACTTC
15	TRBV9	TRBD1	NA	TRBJ1-2	CASSVAQGALGGYTF	TGTGCCAGCAGCGTAGCTCAGGGGGCGCTGGGAGGCTACACCTTC
13	TRBV12-3/TRBV12-4	NA	NA	TRBJ1-2	CASSSIQGSGYTF	TGTGCCAGCAGTTCGATACAGGGAAGCGGCTACACCTTC
16	TRBV9	TRBD2	NA	TRBJ2-1	CASSSPRSGGANEQFF	TGTGCCAGCAGCTCACCCCGTAGCGGGGGGGCCAATGAGCAGTTCTTC
15	TRBV7-7	TRBD2	NA	TRBJ2-5	CASSAGLAGGETQYF	TGTGCCAGCAGCGCCGGACTAGCGGGGGGGGAGACCCAGTACTTC
13	TRBV5-1	TRBD1	NA	TRBJ2-1	CASRGQGLNEQFF	TGCGCCAGCAGGGGACAGGGCCTAAATGAGCAGTTCTTC
14	TRBV6-5	NA	NA	TRBJ1-6	CASGKAGSQSPLHF	TGTGCCAGCGGAAAAGCAGGGTCCCAATCACCCCTCCACTTT
14	TRBV19	NA	NA	TRBJ2-6	CASGLLSGANVLTF	TGTGCCAGTGGCCTCCTGTCTGGGGCCAACGTCCTGACTTTC
13	TRBV2	NA	NA	TRBJ2-5	CASTRFSQETQYF	TGTGCCAGCACGCGTTTCTCCCAAGAGACCCAGTACTTC
14	TRBV6-2/TRBV6-3	TRBD1	NA	TRBJ2-5	CASSSGTGRETQYF	TGTGCCAGCAGTTCCGGGACAGGGCGAGAGACCCAGTACTTC
16	TRBV11-1	NA	NA	TRBJ2-1	CASSPAGASEINEQFF	TGTGCCAGCAGCCCGGCGGGTGCTAGCGAGATCAATGAGCAGTTCTTC
13	TRBV10-3	TRBD1	few	TRBJ1-5	CAIGDRGDQPQHF	TGTGCCATCGGTGACAGGGGGGATCAGCCCCAGCATTTT
12	TRBV20-1	NA	NA	TRBJ1-1	CSASNPNTEAFF	TGCAGTGCTAGTAATCCAAACACTGAAGCTTTCTTT
16	TRBV7-2	TRBD2	NA	TRBJ2-1	CASSSGLAGHYNEQFF	TGTGCCAGCAGCTCGGGACTAGCGGGACACTACAATGAGCAGTTCTTC
14	TRBV6-5	TRBD1	NA	TRBJ1-2	CASSPDRTAYGYTF	TGTGCCAGCAGTCCGGACAGGACCGCCTATGGCTACACCTTC
17	TRBV18	TRBD2	NA	TRBJ2-2	CASSPIQAGPNTGELFF	TGTGCCAGCTCACCAATTCAAGCGGGACCCAACACCGGGGAGCTGTTTTTT
15	TRBV7-9	NA	NA	TRBJ1-1	CASSQRKGERTEAFF	TGTGCCAGCAGCCAAAGAAAAGGAGAGCGCACTGAAGCTTTCTTT
15	TRBV19	NA	NA	TRBJ2-1	CASSIGGVSYNEQFF	TGTGCCAGTAGTATAGGGGGGGTCTCCTACAATGAGCAGTTCTTC
15	TRBV11-1	TRBD1	NA	TRBJ1-2	CASSPTDRVIYGYTF	TGTGCCAGCAGCCCTACGGACAGGGTTATATATGGCTACACCTTC
15	TRBV7-9	NA	NA	TRBJ1-4	CASSQGARDWEKLFF	TGTGCCAGCAGTCAAGGAGCCAGGGATTGGGAAAAACTGTTTTTT
15	TRBV5-1	TRBD1	NA	TRBJ2-7	CASSLGQGASDEQYF	TGCGCCAGCAGCTTGGGACAGGGGGCATCAGACGAGCAGTACTTC
14	TRBV5-1	NA	NA	TRBJ2-7	CASRPVGGARKQYF	TGCGCCAGCAGACCTGTGGGGGGGGCGAGAAAGCAGTACTTC
16	TRBV6-1	TRBD1	few	TRBJ2-2	CASSGRQGVITGELFF	TGTGCCAGCAGTGGAAGACAGGGGGTAATCACCGGGGAGCTGTTTTTT
13	TRBV27	NA	few	TRBJ1-5	CASSWAGNQPQHF	TGTGCCAGCAGTTGGGCCGGCAATCAGCCCCAGCATTTT
15	TRBV6-2/TRBV6-3	TRBD2	few	TRBJ2-3	CASSYSGGATDTQYF	TGTGCCAGCAGTTACAGCGGGGGGGCAACAGATACGCAGTATTTT
14	TRBV7-3	NA	NA	TRBJ2-2	CASSLRGGIGELFF	TGTGCCAGCAGCTTAAGAGGGGGAATCGGGGAGCTGTTTTTT
15	TRBV2	TRBD1	few	TRBJ1-2	CASSASGTGSQGYTF	TGTGCCAGCAGTGCCTCCGGGACAGGGTCTCAAGGCTACACCTTC
15	TRBV30	NA	NA	TRBJ1-2	CAWSVRTHVPDGYTF	TGTGCCTGGAGTGTAAGGACTCATGTACCCGATGGCTACACCTTC
14	TRBV5-1	NA	NA	TRBJ2-1	CASSLGVEGNEQFF	TGCGCCAGCAGCCTTGGCGTAGAGGGCAATGAGCAGTTCTTC
15	TRBV10-2	NA	NA	TRBJ2-3	CASQGTPQSTDTQYF	TGCGCCAGCCAAGGGACTCCACAAAGCACAGATACGCAGTATTTT